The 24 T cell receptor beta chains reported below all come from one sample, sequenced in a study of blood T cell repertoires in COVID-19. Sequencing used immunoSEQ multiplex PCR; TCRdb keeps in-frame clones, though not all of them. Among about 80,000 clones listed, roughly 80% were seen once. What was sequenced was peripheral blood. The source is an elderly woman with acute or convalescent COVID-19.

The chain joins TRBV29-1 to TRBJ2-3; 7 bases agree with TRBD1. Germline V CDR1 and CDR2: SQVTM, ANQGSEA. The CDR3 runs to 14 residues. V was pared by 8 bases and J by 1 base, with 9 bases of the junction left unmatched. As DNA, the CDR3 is TGCAGCAATCTGCAGGGGGACCGCACAGATACGCAGTATTTT. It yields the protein CSNLQGDRTDTQYF.

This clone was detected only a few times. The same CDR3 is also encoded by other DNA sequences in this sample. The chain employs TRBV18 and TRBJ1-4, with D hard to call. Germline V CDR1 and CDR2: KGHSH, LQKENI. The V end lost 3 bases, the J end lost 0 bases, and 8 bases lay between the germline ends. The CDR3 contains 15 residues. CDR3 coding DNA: TGTGCCAGCTCACCGGCGGGCGCAACTAATGAAAAACTGTTTTTT. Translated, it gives CASSPAGATNEKLFF.

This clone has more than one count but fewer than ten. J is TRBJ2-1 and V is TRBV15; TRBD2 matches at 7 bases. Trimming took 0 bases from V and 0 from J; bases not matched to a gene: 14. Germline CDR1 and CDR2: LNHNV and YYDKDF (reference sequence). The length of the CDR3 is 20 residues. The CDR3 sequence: CATSRDSTTGAGSSYNEQFF. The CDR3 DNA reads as TGTGCCACCAGCAGAGATAGTACTACGGGAGCGGGAAGCTCCTACAATGAGCAGTTCTTC. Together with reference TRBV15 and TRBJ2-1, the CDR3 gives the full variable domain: DAMVIQNPRYQVTQFGKPVTLSCSQTLNHNVMYWYQQKSSQAPKLLFHYYDKDFNNEADTPDNFQSRRPNTSFCFLDIRSPGLGDTAMYLCATSRDSTTGAGSSYNEQFFGPGTRLTVL.

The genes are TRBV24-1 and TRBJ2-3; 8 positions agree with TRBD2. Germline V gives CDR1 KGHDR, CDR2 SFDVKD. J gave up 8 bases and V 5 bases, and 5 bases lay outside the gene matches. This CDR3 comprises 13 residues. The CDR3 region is CATSVRGGVTQYF. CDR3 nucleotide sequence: TGTGCCACCAGTGTCCGGGGGGGGGTTACGCAGTATTTT.

The CDR3: CAISEGRLAGGSTDTQYF. The CDR3, as DNA: TGTGCCATCAGTGAGGGGAGACTAGCGGGGGGAAGCACAGATACGCAGTATTTT. This sequence joins TRBV10-3 and TRBJ2-3, with 13 bases matching TRBD2. The CDR3 has 18 amino acids. V was clipped by 2 bases and J by 0 bases; unmatched bases: 5. Per germline, CDR1 ENHRY and CDR2 SYGVKD.

DNA for the CDR3: TGTGCCAGCAGTCCCCGGACAGGGGACGAGCAGTACTTC. It translates to CASSPRTGDEQYF. This chain joins TRBV27 and TRBJ2-7, with 9 bases aligning to TRBD1. This CDR3 comprises 13 residues. The V segment lost 5 bases and the J segment 5 bases; nucleotides outside the gene matches: 4. CDR1 is MNHEY and CDR2 is SMNVEV in the germline V gene (reference sequence).

The CDR3 DNA reads as TGTGCCAGCAACCACGGGACAAACTATGGCTACACCTTC. The encoded protein is CASNHGTNYGYTF. The gene calls are TRBV3-1 (or the pseudogene TRBV3-2) and TRBJ1-2; possibly TRBD1 for D (6 bases). CDR1 and CDR2 from the germline V gene are LGHDT and YNNKEL (reference sequence). This CDR3 is 13 amino acids long. Trimming took 7 bases from V and 2 from J, leaving 11 bases between them.

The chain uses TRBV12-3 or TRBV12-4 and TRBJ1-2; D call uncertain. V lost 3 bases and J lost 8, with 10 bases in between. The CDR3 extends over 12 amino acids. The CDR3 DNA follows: TGTGCCAGCAGTTTTCGGGTTGGAGGCTACACCTTC. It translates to CASSFRVGGYTF.

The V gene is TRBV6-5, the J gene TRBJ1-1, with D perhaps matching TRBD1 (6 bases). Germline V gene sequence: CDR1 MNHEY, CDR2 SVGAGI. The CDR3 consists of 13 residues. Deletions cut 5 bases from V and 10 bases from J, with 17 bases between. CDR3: CASSPTLQGAAFF. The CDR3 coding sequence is TGTGCCAGCAGTCCTACCCTACAGGGAGCAGCTTTCTTT.

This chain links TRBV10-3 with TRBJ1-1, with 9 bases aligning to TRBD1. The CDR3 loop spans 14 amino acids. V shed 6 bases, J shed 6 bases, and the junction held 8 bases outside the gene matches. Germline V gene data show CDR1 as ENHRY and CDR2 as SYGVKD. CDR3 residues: CAIRDGQGLAEAFF. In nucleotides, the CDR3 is TGTGCCATCAGAGATGGACAGGGGTTAGCTGAAGCTTTCTTT.

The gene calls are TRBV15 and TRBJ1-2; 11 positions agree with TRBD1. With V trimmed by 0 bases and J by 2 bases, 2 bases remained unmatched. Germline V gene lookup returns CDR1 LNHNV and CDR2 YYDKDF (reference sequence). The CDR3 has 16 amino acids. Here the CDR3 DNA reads TGTGCCACCAGCAGAGAAGGACAGGGGGCGAACTATGGCTACACCTTC. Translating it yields CATSREGQGANYGYTF.

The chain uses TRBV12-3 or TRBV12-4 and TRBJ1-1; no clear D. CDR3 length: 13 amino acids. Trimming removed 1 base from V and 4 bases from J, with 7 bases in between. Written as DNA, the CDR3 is TGTGCCAGCAGTTTAGGACTTGCCACTGAAGCTTTCTTT. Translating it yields CASSLGLATEAFF.

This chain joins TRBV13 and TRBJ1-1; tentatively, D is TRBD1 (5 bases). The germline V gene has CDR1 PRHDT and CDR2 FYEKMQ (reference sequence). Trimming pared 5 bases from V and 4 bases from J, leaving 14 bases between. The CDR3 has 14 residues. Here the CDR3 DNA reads TGTGCCAGCAGCCCGGCCGGTAGGGGCACTGAAGCTTTCTTT. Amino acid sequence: CASSPAGRGTEAFF.

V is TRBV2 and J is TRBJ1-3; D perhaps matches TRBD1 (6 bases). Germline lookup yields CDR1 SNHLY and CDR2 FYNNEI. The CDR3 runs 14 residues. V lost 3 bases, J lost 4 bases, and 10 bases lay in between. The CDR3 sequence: CASSDPGTGNTIYF. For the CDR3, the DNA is TGTGCCAGCAGTGATCCAGGGACAGGAAACACCATATATTTT.

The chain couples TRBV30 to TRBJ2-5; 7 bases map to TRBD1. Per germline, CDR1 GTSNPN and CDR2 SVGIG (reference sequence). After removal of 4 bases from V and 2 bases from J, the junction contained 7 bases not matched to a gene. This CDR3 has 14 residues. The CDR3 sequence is CAWNRGHGQETQYF. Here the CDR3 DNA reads TGTGCCTGGAACAGGGGTCATGGTCAAGAGACCCAGTACTTC. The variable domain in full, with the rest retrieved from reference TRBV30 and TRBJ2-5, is SQTIHQWPATLVQPVGSPLSLECTVEGTSNPNLYWYRQAAGRGLQLLFYSVGIGQISSEVPQNLSASRPQDRQFILSSKKLLLSDSGFYLCAWNRGHGQETQYFGPGTRLLVL.

Written as DNA, the CDR3 is TGTGCCAGTAGTGGGGCAGATTTTAGCAATCAGCCCCAGCATTTT. It specifies CASSGADFSNQPQHF. The chain joins TRBV19 to TRBJ1-5, with a tentative D call TRBD1 (5 bases). Germline V gene sequence: CDR1 LNHDA, CDR2 SQIVND (reference sequence). Trimming removed 5 bases at V and 0 bases at J, with 11 bases between. The CDR3 is 15 amino acids. Complete variable domain (other parts from reference TRBV19 and TRBJ1-5): DGGITQSPKYLFRKEGQNVTLSCEQNLNHDAMYWYRQDPGQGLRLIYYSQIVNDFQKGDIAEGYSVSREKKESFPLTVTSAQKNPTAFYLCASSGADFSNQPQHFGDGTRLSIL.

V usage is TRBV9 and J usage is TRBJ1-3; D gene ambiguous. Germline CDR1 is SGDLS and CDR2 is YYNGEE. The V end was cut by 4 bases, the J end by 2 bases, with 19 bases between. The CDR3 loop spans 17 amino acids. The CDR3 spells CASSSRGGDQPGNTIYF. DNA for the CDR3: TGTGCCAGCAGCTCCCGGGGTGGGGATCAACCTGGAAACACCATATATTTT. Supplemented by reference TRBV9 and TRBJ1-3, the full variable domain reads DSGVTQTPKHLITATGQRVTLRCSPRSGDLSVYWYQQSLDQGLQFLIQYYNGEERAKGNILERFSAQQFPDLHSELNLSSLELGDSALYFCASSSRGGDQPGNTIYFGEGSWLTVV.

The CDR3 spells CAWRSRQRNTEAFF. The DNA of the CDR3 is TGTGCCTGGAGGTCAAGACAGCGAAACACTGAAGCTTTCTTT. The genes are TRBV30 and TRBJ1-1; TRBD1 is a possible D gene (5 bases). Germline V gene sequence: CDR1 GTSNPN, CDR2 SVGIG (reference sequence). This CDR3 contains 14 residues. Trimming cost V 3 bases and J 2 bases, with 13 bases left between them.

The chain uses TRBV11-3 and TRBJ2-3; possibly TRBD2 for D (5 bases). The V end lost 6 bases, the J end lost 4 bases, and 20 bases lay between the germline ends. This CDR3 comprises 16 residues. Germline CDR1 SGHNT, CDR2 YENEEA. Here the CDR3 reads CASSPPPSRLSDTQYF. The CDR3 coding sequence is TGTGCCAGCAGTCCTCCCCCTAGCAGGTTATCAGATACGCAGTATTTT.

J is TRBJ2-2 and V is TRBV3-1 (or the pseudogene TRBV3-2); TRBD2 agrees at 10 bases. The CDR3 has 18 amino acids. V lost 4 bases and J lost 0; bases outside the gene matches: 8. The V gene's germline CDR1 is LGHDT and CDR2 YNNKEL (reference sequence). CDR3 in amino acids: CASSRGLAGASNTGELFF. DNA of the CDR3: TGTGCCAGCAGCCGAGGGCTAGCGGGGGCGTCGAACACCGGGGAGCTGTTTTTT.

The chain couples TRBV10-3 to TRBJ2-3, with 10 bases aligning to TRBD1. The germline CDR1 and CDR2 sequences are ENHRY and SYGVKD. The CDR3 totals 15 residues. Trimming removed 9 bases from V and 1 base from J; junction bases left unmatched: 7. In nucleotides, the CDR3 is TGTGCCATTAACTCCGGGACAGGGGGCACAGATACGCAGTATTTT. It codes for CAINSGTGGTDTQYF.

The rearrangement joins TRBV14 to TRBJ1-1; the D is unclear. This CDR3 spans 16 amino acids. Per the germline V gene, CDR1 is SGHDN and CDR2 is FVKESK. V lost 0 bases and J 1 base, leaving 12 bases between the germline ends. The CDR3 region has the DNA TGTGCCAGCAGCCAAGAAATGGGCCGTCGGAACACTGAAGCTTTCTTT. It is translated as CASSQEMGRRNTEAFF.

The chain's CDR3 is CASSEAAAGLFF. DNA for the CDR3: TGTGCCAGCAGTGAAGCGGCAGCGGGACTGTTTTTT. The chain couples TRBV2 to TRBJ1-4; D is unclear. The CDR3 covers 12 residues. Looked up from germline, CDR1 is SNHLY and CDR2 is FYNNEI. The V end lost 0 bases, the J end lost 13 bases, and 9 bases lay between the germline ends.

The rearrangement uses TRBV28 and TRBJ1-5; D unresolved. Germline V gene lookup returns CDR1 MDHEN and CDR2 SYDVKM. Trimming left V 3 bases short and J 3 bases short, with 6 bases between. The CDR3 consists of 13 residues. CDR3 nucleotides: TGTGCCAGCAGTTTCAGGCCCAATCAGCCCCAGCATTTT. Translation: CASSFRPNQPQHF.